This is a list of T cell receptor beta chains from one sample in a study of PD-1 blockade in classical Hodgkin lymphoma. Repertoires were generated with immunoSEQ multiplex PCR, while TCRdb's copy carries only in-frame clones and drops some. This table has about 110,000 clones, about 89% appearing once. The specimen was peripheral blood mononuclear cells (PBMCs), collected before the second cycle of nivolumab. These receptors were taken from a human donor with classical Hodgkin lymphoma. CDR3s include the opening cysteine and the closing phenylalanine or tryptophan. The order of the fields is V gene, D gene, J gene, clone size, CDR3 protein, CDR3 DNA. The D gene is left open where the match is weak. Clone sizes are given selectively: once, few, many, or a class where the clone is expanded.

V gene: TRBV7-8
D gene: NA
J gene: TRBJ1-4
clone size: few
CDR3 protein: CASSPRRIGEKLFF
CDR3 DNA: TGTGCCAGCAGCCCCCGGAGGATCGGTGAAAAACTGTTTTTT

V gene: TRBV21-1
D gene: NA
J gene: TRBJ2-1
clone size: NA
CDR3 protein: CASSKGIRGHKYNEQFF
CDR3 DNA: TGTGCCAGCAGCAAAGGGATACGGGGACACAAGTACAATGAGCAGTTCTTC

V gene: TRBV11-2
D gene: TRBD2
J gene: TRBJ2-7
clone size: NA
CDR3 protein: CASSPPGGRESYEQYF
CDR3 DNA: TGTGCCAGCAGCCCCCCGGGCGGGAGGGAGTCCTACGAGCAGTACTTC

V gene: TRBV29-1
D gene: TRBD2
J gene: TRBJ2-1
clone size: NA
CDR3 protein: CSVPAGDDNEQFF
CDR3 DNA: TGCAGCGTTCCAGCGGGGGACGACAATGAGCAGTTCTTC

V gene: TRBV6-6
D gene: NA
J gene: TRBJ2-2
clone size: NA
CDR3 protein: CASSYLSSEYTGELFF
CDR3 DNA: TGTGCCAGCAGTTACCTATCTAGCGAGTACACCGGGGAGCTGTTTTTT

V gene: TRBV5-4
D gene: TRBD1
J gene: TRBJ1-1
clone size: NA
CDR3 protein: CASSLDPTGGTEAFF
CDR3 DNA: TGTGCCAGCAGCTTGGATCCCACAGGGGGCACCGAAGCTTTCTTT

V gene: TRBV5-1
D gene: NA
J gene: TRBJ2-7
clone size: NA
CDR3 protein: CASSLESPPGYEQYF
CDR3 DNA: TGCGCCAGCAGCTTGGAGAGTCCCCCGGGCTACGAGCAGTACTTC

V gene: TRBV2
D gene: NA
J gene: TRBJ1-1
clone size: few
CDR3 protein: CASTILAGDTEAFF
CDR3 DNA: TGTGCCAGCACCATTCTGGCGGGGGACACTGAAGCTTTCTTT

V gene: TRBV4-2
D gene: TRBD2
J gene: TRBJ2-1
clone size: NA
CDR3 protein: CASSLASGSRKNEQFF
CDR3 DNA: TGTGCCAGCAGCCTTGCTAGCGGATCCCGGAAAAATGAGCAGTTCTTC

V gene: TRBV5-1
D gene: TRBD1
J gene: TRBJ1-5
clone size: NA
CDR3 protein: CASKQGQGGNQPQHF
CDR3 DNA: TGCGCCAGCAAACAAGGACAGGGGGGCAATCAGCCCCAGCATTTT

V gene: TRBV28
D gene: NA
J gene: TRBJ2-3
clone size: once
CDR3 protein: CATAPVFQRPTDTQYF
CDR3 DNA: TGTGCCACCGCCCCTGTCTTCCAGCGACCCACAGATACGCAGTATTTT

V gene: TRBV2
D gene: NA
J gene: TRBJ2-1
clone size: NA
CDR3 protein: CASSEGSEWNEQFF
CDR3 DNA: TGTGCCAGCAGTGAAGGTTCGGAATGGAATGAGCAGTTCTTC

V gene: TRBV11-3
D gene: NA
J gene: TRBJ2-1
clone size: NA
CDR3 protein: CASSLGWDNNEQFF
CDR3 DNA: TGTGCCAGCAGCTTAGGCTGGGATAACAATGAGCAGTTCTTC

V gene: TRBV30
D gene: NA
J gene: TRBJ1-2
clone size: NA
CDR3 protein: CAWSVLQNYGYTF
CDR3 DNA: TGTGCCTGGAGTGTCCTGCAGAACTATGGCTACACCTTC

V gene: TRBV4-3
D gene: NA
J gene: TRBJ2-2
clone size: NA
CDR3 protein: CASSLDTYWNTGELFF
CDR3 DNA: TGCGCCAGCAGCCTCGACACTTACTGGAACACCGGGGAGCTGTTTTTT

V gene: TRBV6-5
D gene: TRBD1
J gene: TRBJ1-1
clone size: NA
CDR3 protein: CASSYSSGGMDTEAFF
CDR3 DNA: TGTGCCAGCAGTTACTCTTCAGGGGGCATGGACACTGAAGCTTTCTTT

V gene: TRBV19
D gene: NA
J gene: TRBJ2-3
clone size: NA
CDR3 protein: CASSPDLSGPVGDTQYF
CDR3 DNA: TGTGCCAGTAGCCCCGACTTAAGTGGCCCGGTAGGCGATACGCAGTATTTT

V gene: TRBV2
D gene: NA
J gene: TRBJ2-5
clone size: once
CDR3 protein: CASSEPETQYF
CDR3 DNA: TGTGCCAGCAGTGAACCCGAGACCCAGTACTTC

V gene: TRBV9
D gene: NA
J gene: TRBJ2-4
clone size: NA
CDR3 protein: CASSVGIEVRAKNIQYF
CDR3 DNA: TGTGCCAGCAGCGTAGGAATAGAGGTCCGAGCCAAAAACATTCAGTACTTC

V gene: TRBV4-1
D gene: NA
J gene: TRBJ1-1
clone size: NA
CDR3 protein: CASSASRGKGMNTEAFF
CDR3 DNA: TGCGCCAGCAGCGCCTCGAGGGGGAAGGGGATGAACACTGAAGCTTTCTTT

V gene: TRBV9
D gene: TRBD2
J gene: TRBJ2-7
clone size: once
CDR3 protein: CASSNSGTSGSYEQYF
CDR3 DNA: TGTGCCAGCAGCAACTCCGGGACTAGCGGCTCCTACGAGCAGTACTTC

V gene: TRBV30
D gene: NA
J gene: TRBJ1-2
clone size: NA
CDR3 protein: CAWSVLGQVKYGYTF
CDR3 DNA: TGTGCCTGGAGTGTACTGGGCCAGGTCAAATATGGCTACACCTTC

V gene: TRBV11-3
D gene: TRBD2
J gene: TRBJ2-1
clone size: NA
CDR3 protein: CASSLPLAGGHNEQFF
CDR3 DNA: TGTGCCAGCAGCTTACCACTAGCGGGAGGCCACAATGAGCAGTTCTTC

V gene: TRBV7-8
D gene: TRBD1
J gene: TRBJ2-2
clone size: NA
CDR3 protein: CASSGTGGSNTGELFF
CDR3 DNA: TGTGCCAGCAGTGGAACAGGGGGCTCAAACACCGGGGAGCTGTTTTTT

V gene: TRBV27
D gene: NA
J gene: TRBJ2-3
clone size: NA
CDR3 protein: CASSFGGPGTYLQGTDTQYF
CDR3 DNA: TGTGCCAGCAGTTTCGGCGGCCCTGGTACCTATCTCCAGGGCACAGATACGCAGTATTTT

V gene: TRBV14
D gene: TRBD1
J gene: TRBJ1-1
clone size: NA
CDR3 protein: CASSLLPGQGRSTEAFF
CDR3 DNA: TGTGCCAGCAGCCTCCTCCCGGGACAGGGCCGGAGCACTGAAGCTTTCTTT

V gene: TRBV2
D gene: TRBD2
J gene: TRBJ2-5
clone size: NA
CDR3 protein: CASRGRGLAGVQETQYF
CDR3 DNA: TGTGCCAGCAGGGGCCGGGGACTAGCGGGGGTCCAAGAGACCCAGTACTTC

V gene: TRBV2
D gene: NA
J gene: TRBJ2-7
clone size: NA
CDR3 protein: CASSTTRLGHQSSYEQYF
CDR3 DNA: TGTGCCAGCAGTACGACGCGACTGGGACACCAGAGCTCCTACGAGCAGTACTTC

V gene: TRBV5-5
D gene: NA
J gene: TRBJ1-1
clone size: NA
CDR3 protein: CASSFTSEGRAFF
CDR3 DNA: TGTGCCAGCAGCTTTACTTCCGAGGGTAGAGCTTTCTTT

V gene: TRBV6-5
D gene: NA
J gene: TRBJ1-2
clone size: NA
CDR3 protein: CASSRGQEGYGYTF
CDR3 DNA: TGTGCCAGCAGTAGAGGACAAGAAGGCTATGGCTACACCTTC

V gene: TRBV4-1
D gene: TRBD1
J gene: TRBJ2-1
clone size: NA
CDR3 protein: CASSRPYRDRGENEQFF
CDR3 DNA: TGCGCCAGCAGCCGGCCATACCGGGACAGGGGGGAAAATGAGCAGTTCTTC

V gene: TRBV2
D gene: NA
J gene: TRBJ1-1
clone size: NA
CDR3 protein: CASSFSPELITEAFF
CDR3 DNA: TGTGCCAGCAGTTTTAGCCCGGAGCTAATCACTGAAGCTTTCTTT

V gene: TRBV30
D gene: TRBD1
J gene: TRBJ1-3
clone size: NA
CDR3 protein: CAWSVTGGAGNTIYF
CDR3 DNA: TGTGCCTGGAGTGTAACAGGGGGTGCTGGAAACACCATATATTTT

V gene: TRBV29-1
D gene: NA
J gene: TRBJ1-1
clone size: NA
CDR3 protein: CSVAQGIYAGNTEAFF
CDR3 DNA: TGCAGCGTGGCACAGGGAATCTACGCTGGGAACACTGAAGCTTTCTTT

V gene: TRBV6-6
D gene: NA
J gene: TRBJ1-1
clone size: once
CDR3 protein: CASSPGLKENTEAFF
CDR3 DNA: TGTGCCAGCAGCCCCGGACTGAAAGAGAACACTGAAGCTTTCTTT

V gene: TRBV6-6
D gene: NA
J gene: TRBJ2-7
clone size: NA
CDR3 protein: CASGDTPYEQYF
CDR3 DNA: TGTGCCAGCGGGGACACGCCCTACGAGCAGTACTTC

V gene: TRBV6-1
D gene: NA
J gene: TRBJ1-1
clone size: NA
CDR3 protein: CASSEGGLDTEAFF
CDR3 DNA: TGTGCCAGCAGTGAAGGGGGCTTGGACACTGAAGCTTTCTTT

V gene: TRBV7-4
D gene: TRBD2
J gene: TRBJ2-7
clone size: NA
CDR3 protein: CASSLVVTSGNPWEQYF
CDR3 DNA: TGTGCCAGCAGCTTAGTCGTAACTAGCGGGAACCCGTGGGAGCAGTACTTC

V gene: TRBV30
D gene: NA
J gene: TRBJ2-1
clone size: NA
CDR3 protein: CAWNGRGMGSNEQFF
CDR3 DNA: TGTGCCTGGAATGGGAGAGGGATGGGGTCCAATGAGCAGTTCTTC

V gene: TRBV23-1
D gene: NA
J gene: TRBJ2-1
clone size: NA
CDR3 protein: CASSYPVGGPNEQFF
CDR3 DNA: TGCGCCAGCAGCTACCCCGTCGGGGGGCCAAATGAGCAGTTCTTC

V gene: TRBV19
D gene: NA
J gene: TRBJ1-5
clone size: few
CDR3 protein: CASTPSRGGGQPQHF
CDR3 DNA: TGTGCCAGTACCCCCTCCCGGGGGGGCGGTCAGCCCCAGCATTTT

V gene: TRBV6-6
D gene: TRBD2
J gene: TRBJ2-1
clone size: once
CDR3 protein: CASSYAGREQFF
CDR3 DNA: TGTGCCAGCAGTTACGCCGGGAGGGAGCAGTTCTTC

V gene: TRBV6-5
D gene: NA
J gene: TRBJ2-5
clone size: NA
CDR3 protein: CASSWRGSQETQYF
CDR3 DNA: TGTGCCAGCAGTTGGAGGGGAAGCCAAGAGACCCAGTACTTC

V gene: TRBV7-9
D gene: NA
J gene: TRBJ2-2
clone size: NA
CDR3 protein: CASSADGYTGELFF
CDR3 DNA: TGTGCCAGCAGCGCGGACGGGTACACCGGGGAGCTGTTTTTT

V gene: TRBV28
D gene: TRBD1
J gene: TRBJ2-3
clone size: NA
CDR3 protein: CASSRDRGPLIGRTDTQYF
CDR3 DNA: TGTGCCAGCAGTCGGGACAGGGGGCCGTTGATCGGTCGGACAGATACGCAGTATTTT

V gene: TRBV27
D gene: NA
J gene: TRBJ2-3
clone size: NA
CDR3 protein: CASSLSRLSTDTQYF
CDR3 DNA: TGTGCCAGCAGTTTATCGAGACTCAGCACAGATACGCAGTATTTT

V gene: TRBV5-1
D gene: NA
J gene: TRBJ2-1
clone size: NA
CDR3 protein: CASSLEDGDEQFF
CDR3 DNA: TGCGCCAGCAGCTTGGAGGATGGAGATGAGCAGTTCTTC

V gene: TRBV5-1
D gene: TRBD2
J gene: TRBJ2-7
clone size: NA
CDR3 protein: CASSLRLALAYEQYF
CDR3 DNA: TGTGCCAGCAGCCTGAGACTAGCTTTGGCCTACGAGCAGTACTTC

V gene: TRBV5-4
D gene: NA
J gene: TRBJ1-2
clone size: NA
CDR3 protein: CASSFKGPISYGYTF
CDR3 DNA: TGTGCCAGCAGCTTCAAGGGGCCCATATCATATGGCTACACCTTC

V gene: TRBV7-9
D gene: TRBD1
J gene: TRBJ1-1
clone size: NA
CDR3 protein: CASSSLQGAKNTEAFF
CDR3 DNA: TGTGCCAGCAGCTCATTACAGGGGGCTAAAAACACTGAAGCTTTCTTT

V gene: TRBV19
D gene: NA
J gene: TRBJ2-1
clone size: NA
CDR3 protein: CASSINGDSYNEQFF
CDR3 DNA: TGTGCCAGTAGTATTAACGGGGACTCCTACAATGAGCAGTTCTTC

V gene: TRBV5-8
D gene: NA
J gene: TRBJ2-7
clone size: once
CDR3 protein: CASSQRTVAYEQYF
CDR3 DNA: TGTGCCAGCAGCCAGAGGACGGTGGCCTACGAGCAGTACTTC

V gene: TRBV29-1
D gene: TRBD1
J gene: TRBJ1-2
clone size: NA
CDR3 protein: CSVAQGDGGYTF
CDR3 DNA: TGCAGCGTTGCCCAGGGGGACGGGGGCTACACCTTC

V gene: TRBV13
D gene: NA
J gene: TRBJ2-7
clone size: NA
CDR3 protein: CASSFRIGSSYEQYF
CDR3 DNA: TGTGCCAGCAGCTTCAGGATAGGAAGCTCCTACGAGCAGTACTTC

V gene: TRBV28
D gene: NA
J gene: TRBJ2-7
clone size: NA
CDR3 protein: CASSGKKIASAYEQYF
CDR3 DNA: TGTGCCAGCAGCGGGAAGAAGATAGCGTCCGCCTACGAGCAGTACTTC

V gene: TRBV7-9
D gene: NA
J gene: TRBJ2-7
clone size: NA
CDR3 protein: CASSATGPNLDEQYF
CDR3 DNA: TGTGCCAGCAGCGCCACAGGGCCCAACTTGGACGAGCAGTACTTC